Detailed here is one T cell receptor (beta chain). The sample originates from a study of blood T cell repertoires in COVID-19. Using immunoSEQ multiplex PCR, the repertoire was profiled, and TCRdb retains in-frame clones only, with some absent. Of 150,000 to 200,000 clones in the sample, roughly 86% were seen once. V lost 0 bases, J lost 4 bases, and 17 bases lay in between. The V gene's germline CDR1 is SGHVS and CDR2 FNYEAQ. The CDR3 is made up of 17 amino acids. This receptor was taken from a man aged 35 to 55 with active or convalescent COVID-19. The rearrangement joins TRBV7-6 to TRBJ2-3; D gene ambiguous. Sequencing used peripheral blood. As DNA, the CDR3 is TGTGCCAGCAGCTTAGCGTTTAGCCCCAAACTACCAGATACGCAGTATTTT. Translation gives CASSLAFSPKLPDTQYF.